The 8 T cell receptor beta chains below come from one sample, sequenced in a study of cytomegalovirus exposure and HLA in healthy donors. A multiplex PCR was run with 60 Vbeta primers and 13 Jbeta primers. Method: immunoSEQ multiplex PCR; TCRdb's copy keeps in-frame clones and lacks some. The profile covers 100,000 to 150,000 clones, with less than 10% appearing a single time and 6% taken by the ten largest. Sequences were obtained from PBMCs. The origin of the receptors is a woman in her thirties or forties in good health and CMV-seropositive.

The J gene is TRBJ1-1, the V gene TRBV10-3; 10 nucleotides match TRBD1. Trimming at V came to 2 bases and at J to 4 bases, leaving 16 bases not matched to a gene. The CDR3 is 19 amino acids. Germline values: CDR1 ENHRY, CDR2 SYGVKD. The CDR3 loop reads CAISEDFGTGVGSGTEAFF. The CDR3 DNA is TGTGCCATCAGTGAGGATTTCGGGACAGGGGTCGGTAGTGGCACTGAAGCTTTCTTT.

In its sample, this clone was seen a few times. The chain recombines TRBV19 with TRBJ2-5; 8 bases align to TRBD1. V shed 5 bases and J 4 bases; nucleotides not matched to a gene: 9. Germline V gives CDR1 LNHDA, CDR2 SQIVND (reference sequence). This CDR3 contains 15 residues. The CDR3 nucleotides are TGTGCCAGTAGTGCTCCGGGACAGGTATTAGAGACCCAGTACTTC. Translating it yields CASSAPGQVLETQYF.

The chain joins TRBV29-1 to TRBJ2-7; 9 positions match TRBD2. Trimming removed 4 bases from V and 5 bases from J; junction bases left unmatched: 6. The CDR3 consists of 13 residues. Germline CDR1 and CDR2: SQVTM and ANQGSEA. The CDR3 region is CSVGETSGNEQYF. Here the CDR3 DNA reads TGCAGCGTTGGAGAGACTAGCGGAAACGAGCAGTACTTC.

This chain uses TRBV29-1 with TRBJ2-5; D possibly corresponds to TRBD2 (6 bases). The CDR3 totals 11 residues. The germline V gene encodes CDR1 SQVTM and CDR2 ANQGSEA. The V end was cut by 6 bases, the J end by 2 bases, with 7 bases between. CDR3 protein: CSVGTQETQYF. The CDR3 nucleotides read TGCAGCGTCGGGACTCAAGAGACCCAGTACTTC.

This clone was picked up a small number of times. CDR3 residues: CASKGASYGNTIYF. DNA for the CDR3: TGCGCCAGTAAGGGGGCCAGCTATGGAAACACCATATATTTT. The chain links TRBV5-1 to TRBJ1-3; 7 nucleotides line up with TRBD1. Trimming at V came to 8 bases and at J to 3 bases, leaving 8 bases not matched to a gene. CDR3 length: 14 residues. Germline assignment: CDR1 SGHRS and CDR2 YFSETQ.

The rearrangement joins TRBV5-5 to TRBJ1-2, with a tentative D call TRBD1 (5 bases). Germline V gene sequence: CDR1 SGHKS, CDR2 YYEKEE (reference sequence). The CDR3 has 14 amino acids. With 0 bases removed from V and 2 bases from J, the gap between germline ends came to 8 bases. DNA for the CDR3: TGTGCCAGCAGCTTGGTTCCAGGGAACTATGGCTACACCTTC. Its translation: CASSLVPGNYGYTF.

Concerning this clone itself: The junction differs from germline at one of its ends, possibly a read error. The CDR3 is CTSSFNTYEQYF. In DNA form, the CDR3 reads TGTACCAGCAGCTTTAACACCTACGAGCAGTACTTC. This chain links TRBV7-9 with TRBJ2-7, with D uncertain. The CDR3 is 12 amino acids. Germline CDR1 reads SEHNR; CDR2 reads FQNEAQ (reference sequence).

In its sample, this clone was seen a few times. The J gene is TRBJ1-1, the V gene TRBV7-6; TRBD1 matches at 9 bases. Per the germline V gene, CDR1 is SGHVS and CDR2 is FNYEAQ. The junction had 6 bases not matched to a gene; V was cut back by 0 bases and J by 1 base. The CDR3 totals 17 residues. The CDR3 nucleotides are TGTGCCAGCAGCTTAGCTTACAGGGGGCAAAAGAACACTGAAGCTTTCTTT. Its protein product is CASSLAYRGQKNTEAFF.